This T cell receptor (beta chain) was captured in a study of cytomegalovirus exposure and HLA in healthy donors. Study-level findings and limits: Owing to their indistinguishability, certain V segments, notably TRBV6-2 and TRBV6-3, were excluded. Altogether, 150 to 200 TCR beta chains were recorded as cytomegalovirus-associated.

CDR1 and CDR2 from the germline V gene are SGDLS and YYNGEE. The CDR3 contains 12 residues. V was cut by 4 bases and J by 6 bases, with 9 bases left in between. On this clone: What it binds is unknown.

With 60 Vbeta and 13 Jbeta primers, the PCR was carried out. Sequencing was performed with immunoSEQ multiplex PCR; in TCRdb, only in-frame clones are kept and a portion is missing. The profile shows around 170,000 clones, over 70% of them singletons. This rearrangement joins TRBV9 to TRBJ2-3, with TRBD1 as a possible D gene (6 bases). The TCR originated in a man between 45 and 60 years old in good health and CMV-seronegative. Sequenced input: PBMCs. The CDR3 region has the DNA TGTGCCAGCAGCCTCCAGGGGGATACGCAGTATTTT. Translation: CASSLQGDTQYF.